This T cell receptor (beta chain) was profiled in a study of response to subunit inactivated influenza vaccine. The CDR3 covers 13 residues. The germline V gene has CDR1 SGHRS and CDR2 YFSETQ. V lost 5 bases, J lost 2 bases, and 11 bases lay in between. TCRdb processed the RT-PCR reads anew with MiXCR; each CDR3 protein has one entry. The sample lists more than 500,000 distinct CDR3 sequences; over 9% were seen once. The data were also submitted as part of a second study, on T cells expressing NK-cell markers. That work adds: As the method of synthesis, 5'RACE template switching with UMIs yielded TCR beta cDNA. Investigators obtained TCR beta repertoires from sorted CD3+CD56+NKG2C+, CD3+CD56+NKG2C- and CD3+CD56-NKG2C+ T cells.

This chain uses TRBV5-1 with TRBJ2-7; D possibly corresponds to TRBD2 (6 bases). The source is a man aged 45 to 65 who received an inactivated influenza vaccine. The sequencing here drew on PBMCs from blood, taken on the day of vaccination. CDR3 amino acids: CASRLGSAYEQYF. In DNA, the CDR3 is TGCGCCAGCAGACTCGGGAGTGCCTACGAGCAGTACTTC.